Below, 23 T cell receptor beta chains from the same sample are listed, as sequenced in a study of T cell clonality in common variable immunodeficiency. Only in-frame clones appear in the TCRdb table, and some are missing; sequencing was by immunoSEQ multiplex PCR. The specimen gives 25,000 to 35,000 clones without singletons; the ten biggest hold around 4.6%. The source material was peripheral blood mononuclear cells. The receptors shown here come from a person aged 18 to 70 in good health.

Many counts were recorded for this clone. The read terminates 3 residues ahead of where the CDR3 ends, so the germline J gene completes it. V usage is TRBV5-1 and J usage is TRBJ1-1; perhaps TRBD1 as D (6 bases). V was clipped by 3 bases and J by 1 base, with 13 bases between them. The CDR3 loop spans 15 amino acids. In germline, CDR1 is SGHRS, CDR2 YFSETQ. Here the CDR3 reads CASSSLGGENTEAFF. CDR3 bases read: TGCGCCAGCAGCTCCTTAGGGGGGGAGAACACTGAA.

This clone came up many times. The read ends 3 residues before the CDR3 terminus; that terminus is restored from the germline J gene. The chain links TRBV19 to TRBJ1-5; TRBD1 matches 7 bases. The CDR3 totals 16 residues. Germline V gene data show CDR1 as LNHDA and CDR2 as SQIVND (reference sequence). V was pared by 6 bases and J by 1 base, with 9 bases of the junction left unmatched. CDR3 sequence reads: CASRYSTGASNQPQHF. CDR3 DNA (partial): TGTGCCAGTAGATATTCTACAGGGGCAAGCAATCAGCCC. Together with reference TRBV19 and TRBJ1-5, the CDR3 gives the full variable domain: DGGITQSPKYLFRKEGQNVTLSCEQNLNHDAMYWYRQDPGQGLRLIYYSQIVNDFQKGDIAEGYSVSREKKESFPLTVTSAQKNPTAFYLCASRYSTGASNQPQHFGDGTRLSIL.

Concerning this clone: The CDR3 end falls 3 residues outside the read, so it is completed with the germline J gene. The chain combines TRBV11-2 with TRBJ2-7; 7 bases fit TRBD1. Germline V gives CDR1 SGHAT, CDR2 FQNNGV. There are 14 residues in the CDR3. The junction had 4 bases not matched to a gene; V was cut back by 5 bases and J by 0 bases. The CDR3 sequence is CASSDRQGSYEQYF. The CDR3 DNA, read in part, is TGTGCCAGCAGCGACCGACAGGGCTCCTACGAG. Complete variable domain (other parts from reference TRBV11-2 and TRBJ2-7): EAGVAQSPRYKIIEKRQSVAFWCNPISGHATLYWYQQILGQGPKLLIQFQNNGVVDDSQLPKDRFSAERLKGVDSTLKIQPAKLEDSAVYLCASSDRQGSYEQYFGPGTRLTVT.

This clone was detected many times. The CDR3 extends 3 residues past the end of the read, so its final part is completed from the germline J gene. This chain links TRBV5-1 with TRBJ2-7; 9 bases fit TRBD1. This CDR3 has 15 amino acids. V was pared by 4 bases and J by 4 bases, with 9 bases of the junction left unmatched. Per germline, CDR1 SGHRS and CDR2 YFSETQ. The part of the CDR3 DNA that was read is TGCGCCAGCAGCCCAATTGGGACAGGGCCGTACGAG. This gives the protein CASSPIGTGPYE. The whole CDR3 is CASSPIGTGPYEQYF.

Notes on this clone: The sequenced fragment ends 3 residues before the CDR3 boundary, so the rest is inferred from the germline J gene. The chain carries TRBV11-3 and TRBJ2-3; D unresolved. CDR1 and CDR2 (germline): SGHNT, YENEEA. This CDR3 spans 14 amino acids. This chain's CDR3 is CASSLGFRQETQYF. Partial CDR3 DNA: TGTGCCAGCAGCTTGGGTTTCAGGCAAGAGACG.

Ten or more counts support this clone. The sequenced fragment ends 3 residues before the CDR3 boundary, so the rest is inferred from the germline J gene. The chain combines TRBV4-2 with TRBJ1-1, with a weak D call TRBD1 (6 bases). The CDR3 contains 18 residues. Germline V gene lookup returns CDR1 LGHNA and CDR2 YNFKEQ. Deletions cut 0 bases from V and 1 base from J, with 18 bases between. The DNA read from the CDR3 is TGTGCCAGCAGCCAAGATATGATACAGGGAGGGACGAACACTGAA. Residues: CASSQDMIQGGTNTE. The entire CDR3 reads CASSQDMIQGGTNTEAFF.

In regard to this clone: The CDR3 goes on 3 residues after the read ends, and that part is filled in from the germline J gene. The chain employs TRBV7-8 and TRBJ2-1; D perhaps matches TRBD1 (6 bases). CDR3 length: 13 amino acids. CDR1 is SGHVS and CDR2 is FQNEAQ in the germline V gene. V gave up 1 base and J gave up 8 bases, with 9 bases separating them. CDR3 DNA (partial): TGTGCCAGCAGCTTAGTCGCAGGGGATGAG. Translating it yields CASSLVAGDE. The whole CDR3 sequence reads CASSLVAGDEQFF.

This clone was recorded many times. The CDR3 extends 3 residues past the end of the read, so its final part is completed from the germline J gene. J is TRBJ2-7 and V is TRBV6-2 or TRBV6-3; possible D gene TRBD2, 6 bases. Germline assignment: CDR1 MNHEY and CDR2 SVGEGT. CDR3 length equals 17 residues. V lost 4 bases to trimming and J lost 0 bases, with 19 bases between them. The sequenced part of the CDR3 DNA is TGTGCCAGCAGTTCCCCGGCGGAGGGACTGGCCTCCTACGAG. It codes for CASSSPAEGLASYE. The entire CDR3 protein is CASSSPAEGLASYEQYF.

This clone was recorded many times. The CDR3 spells CSASTGLAGRETQYF. The sequenced CDR3 bases are TGCAGTGCAAGTACTGGACTAGCGGGAAGAGAGACC. The rearrangement uses TRBV20-1 and TRBJ2-5, with TRBD2 matching 12 bases. The CDR3 end is not reached by the read, which stops 3 residues before it; the germline J gene fills it in. V trimming: 6 bases; J trimming: 4 bases; junction bases outside the gene matches: 9. Germline assignment: CDR1 DFQATT and CDR2 SNEGSKA (reference sequence). The CDR3 loop spans 15 amino acids.

This clone was recorded at least ten times. The CDR3 extends 3 residues past the end of the read, so its final part is completed from the germline J gene. The chain recombines TRBV30 with TRBJ2-3; no definite D call. Looked up from germline, CDR1 is GTSNPN and CDR2 is SVGIG (reference sequence). The CDR3 runs to 12 residues. V lost 1 base and J 3 bases, leaving 5 bases between the germline ends. CDR3 loop: CAWSASTDTQYF. CDR3 bases read: TGTGCCTGGAGTGCCAGTACAGATACG.

Ten or more counts support this clone. The read ends 3 residues before the CDR3 terminus; that terminus is restored from the germline J gene. The chain links TRBV5-5 to TRBJ2-1; D remains ambiguous. Germline CDR1 and CDR2: SGHKS and YYEKEE (reference sequence). The CDR3 has 15 amino acids. The V end was cut by 1 base, the J end by 6 bases, with 14 bases between. Here the CDR3 reads CASSLLSTSFNEQFF. CDR3 bases read: TGTGCCAGCAGCTTGCTGTCTACTTCTTTCAATGAG.

For this clone: The read gets to within 3 residues of the CDR3 end, and the germline J gene fills in the rest. V usage is TRBV2 and J usage is TRBJ2-3, with D perhaps TRBD1 (6 bases). The CDR3 spans 15 residues. Germline values: CDR1 SNHLY, CDR2 FYNNEI. CDR3 DNA, as far as it was read: TGTGCCAGCAAGGTCTGGGGGCCCCTCCAAGAGACG. Amino acids: CASKVWGPLQET. Given in full, the CDR3 is CASKVWGPLQETQYF.

Comments on this clone: The read terminates 3 residues before the CDR3 end, so the remaining end is supplied by the germline J gene. The chain uses TRBV7-6 and TRBJ1-5; TRBD1 might be the D (5 bases). Germline V gene sequence: CDR1 SGHVS, CDR2 FNYEAQ. The V end lost 5 bases, the J end lost 9 bases, and 17 bases lay between the germline ends. The CDR3 covers 14 residues. Incomplete CDR3 DNA: TGTGCCAGCAGCCCAGGGCAGCCGGGGGGGCCC. Translated: CASSPGQPGGP. The full-length CDR3 reads as CASSPGQPGGPQHF.

This clone was seen at least ten times. The read terminates 3 residues before the CDR3 end, so the remaining end is supplied by the germline J gene. The rearrangement joins TRBV18 to TRBJ2-7, with 13 bases identical to TRBD2. CDR3 length: 15 amino acids. V lost 3 bases to trimming and J lost 5 bases; unmatched junction nucleotides: 4. The V gene's germline CDR1 is KGHSH and CDR2 LQKENI. The part of the CDR3 DNA that was read is TGTGCCAGCTCACCTCCGGGACTAGCGGGACACGAG. Its protein product is CASSPPGLAGHE. In full, the CDR3 reads CASSPPGLAGHEQYF.

This clone has at least ten counts. The CDR3 end lies 3 residues beyond the end of the read and is filled in from the germline J gene. The chain recombines TRBV10-3 with TRBJ1-2; D possibly corresponds to TRBD1 (5 bases). Looked up from germline, CDR1 is ENHRY and CDR2 is SYGVKD. Trimming shortened V by 2 bases and J by 6 bases, and 13 bases separated the two germline ends. The CDR3 loop spans 14 amino acids. The sequenced CDR3 bases are TGTGCCATCAGTGAGGAAGGGGAGGAGGATGGC. Translation gives CAISEEGEEDG. The whole CDR3 sequence is CAISEEGEEDGYTF.

This clone was counted many times. The read terminates 3 residues before the CDR3 end, so the remaining end is supplied by the germline J gene. The J gene is TRBJ2-2, the V gene TRBV9; 14 bases are a match to TRBD2. There are 15 residues in the CDR3. Germline loops: CDR1 SGDLS, CDR2 YYNGEE. The trim removed 4 bases at V and 10 bases at J, leaving 6 bases unmatched. The chain's CDR3 is CASSPGLAGEAELFF. The sequenced CDR3 bases are TGTGCCAGCAGCCCGGGACTAGCGGGGGAGGCGGAG.

There are a few counts of this clone. The CDR3 is cut off 3 residues early in the read; its end comes from the germline J gene. The J gene is TRBJ2-7, the V gene TRBV11-1, with TRBD1 matching over 12 bases. Germline V gene data show CDR1 as SGHAT and CDR2 as FQDESV (reference sequence). V lost 6 bases, J lost 6 bases, and 9 bases stayed unmatched. This CDR3 region has 15 residues. The CDR3 sequence is CASRDGTGGLGEQYF. CDR3 DNA, as far as it was read: TGTGCCAGCAGGGACGGGACAGGGGGCTTGGGCGAG.

This clone has only a few counts. The read ends 3 residues shy of where the CDR3 ends; the end is completed using the germline J gene. The genes are TRBV19 and TRBJ1-4; D may be TRBD1 (6 bases). The CDR3 has 16 residues. In germline, CDR1 is LNHDA, CDR2 SQIVND (reference sequence). The CDR3 loop reads CASSLTGTLRNSPLFF. CDR3 bases read: TGTGCCAGTAGCCTAACCGGGACATTGAGGAATTCACCA.

This clone was detected only a few times. The read finishes 3 residues shy of the CDR3 end, and the germline J gene is used to complete it. This sequence joins TRBV7-3 and TRBJ1-4, with a tentative D call TRBD1 (5 bases). Germline assignment: CDR1 SGHTA and CDR2 FQGTGA. The CDR3 contains 15 residues. CDR3 amino acids: CASSGDVSGANVLFF. The part of the CDR3 DNA that was read is TGTGCCAGCAGCGGGGATGTCTCTGGGGCCAACGTA.

This clone has a count of ten or more. The read falls 3 residues short of the CDR3 end, and the missing part is taken from the germline J gene. This chain links TRBV2 with TRBJ1-5; 7 positions agree with TRBD1. Losses at the gene ends were 2 bases for V and 2 bases for J; bases not matched to a gene: 6. This CDR3 has 16 residues. Germline V gene data show CDR1 as SNHLY and CDR2 as FYNNEI. The sequenced part of the CDR3 DNA is TGTGCCAGCAGTGAATTAAGAGGGGGCGGCAATCAGCCC. Translation: CASSELRGGGNQP. The entire CDR3 reads CASSELRGGGNQPQHF.

This clone has at least ten counts. The missing CDR3 end, 3 residues past where the read stops, is filled in from the germline J gene. The chain couples TRBV20-1 to TRBJ2-3, with no clear D. The V end lost 4 bases, the J end lost 2 bases, and 10 bases lay between the germline ends. This CDR3 comprises 13 residues. Per the germline V gene, CDR1 is DFQATT and CDR2 is SNEGSKA (reference sequence). The CDR3 DNA, read in part, is TGCAGTGCTATATTTCTCCTCACAGATACG. Translating it yields CSAIFLLTDT. The whole CDR3 sequence is CSAIFLLTDTQYF.

This clone occurred many times. The read ends 3 residues shy of where the CDR3 ends; the end is completed using the germline J gene. The sample holds other DNA sequences that translate to the same CDR3. The gene calls are TRBV5-1 and TRBJ1-3; D gene ambiguous. From germline, CDR1 is SGHRS and CDR2 YFSETQ. Trimming cost V 1 base and J 2 bases, with 10 bases left between them. The CDR3 extends over 15 amino acids. The CDR3 spells CASSLLGTAGNTIYF. The DNA read from the CDR3 is TGCGCCAGCAGCTTGCTGGGCACTGCTGGAAACACC.

This clone turned up a few times. From the germline J gene comes the end of the CDR3, since the read stops 3 residues before it. The V call is TRBV7-9, the J call TRBJ2-2; D is undetermined. The CDR3 runs to 13 residues. The germline V gene has CDR1 SEHNR and CDR2 FQNEAQ (reference sequence). Partial CDR3 DNA: TGTGCCAGCAGCTCTGCAACTAATGAAAAG. Amino acids: CASSSATNEK. The complete CDR3 sequence is CASSSATNEKLFF.